This T cell receptor beta chain comes out of a study of blood T cell repertoires in COVID-19. Across the whole study: T cells, B-cell-depleted T cells, or PBMCs provided the cDNA or gDNA that served as material.

How the authors handled the data: The authors estimated nucleated cell counts from reference gene primer amplification. Sequencing used immunoSEQ multiplex PCR; TCRdb keeps in-frame clones, though not all of them. D and trimming were read from the DNA, whereas the V and J calls and clone size are those reported in that table. This sample carries roughly 120,000 clones, roughly 83% of them seen once, and the ten largest clones take around a sixth. CDR1 and CDR2 from the germline V gene are KGHDR and SFDVKD. This CDR3 comprises 16 residues. Trimming cost V 1 base and J 4 bases, with 14 bases left between them.

This TCR was recovered from a woman in her sixties or seventies with acute or convalescent COVID-19. V usage is TRBV24-1 and J usage is TRBJ2-3, with D possibly being TRBD1 (5 bases). The source material was peripheral blood. The CDR3 region is CATSDFKGFGADTQYF. The DNA for the CDR3 is TGTGCCACCAGTGATTTTAAGGGGTTTGGGGCAGATACGCAGTATTTT.